Shown below are 12 T cell receptor beta chains from a single sample sequenced in a study of T cell responses to AZD1222 COVID-19 vaccine (dated by TCRdb to about 2021). The sample's time point, from its label and the paper: baseline before first vaccination. Library construction relied on the immunoSEQ multiplex PCR assay. Held by TCRdb, this immuneACCESS table contains in-frame sequences only and omits some clones. Under half of the omission traces to an unresolved V gene where checked; the cause of the rest is unknown. This sample comprises some 100,000 clones, about 89% of them detected only once. 16% of the sample rests with the top ten. The sequences come from peripheral blood, collected on day 0 of AZD1222 vaccination. Receptors were obtained from an adult in good health.

There are a few counts of this clone. J is TRBJ2-3 and V is TRBV3-1 (or the pseudogene TRBV3-2); 7 positions agree with TRBD2. The CDR3 consists of 16 residues. The V gene end was trimmed by 4 bases and the J gene end by 3 bases; junction bases not matched to a gene: 10. CDR1 is LGHDT, CDR2 YNNKEL, per germline (reference sequence). The CDR3 DNA sequence: TGTGCCAGCAGCCTAGCGACTAGCCACGGGACAGATACGCAGTATTTT. It encodes CASSLATSHGTDTQYF.

The genes are TRBV2 and TRBJ1-1; perhaps TRBD1 as D (6 bases). V was shortened by 6 bases and J by 4 bases, with 18 bases between the two germline ends. CDR3 size: 15 residues. Germline V gene data show CDR1 as SNHLY and CDR2 as FYNNEI. The CDR3 spells CASRVGHAGGTEAFF. DNA of the CDR3: TGTGCCAGCAGGGTGGGACACGCGGGTGGCACTGAAGCTTTCTTT.

The chain uses TRBV6-5 and TRBJ1-2; 7 bases are shared with TRBD1. J was trimmed by 8 bases and V by 6 bases; bases with no gene match: 9. The CDR3 contains 13 residues. Germline CDR1 MNHEY, CDR2 SVGAGI. The CDR3 region is CASRSDRARGYTF. The CDR3 nucleotides are TGTGCCAGCAGGTCCGACAGGGCCCGGGGCTACACCTTC.

V usage is TRBV28 and J usage is TRBJ1-4; TRBD1 matches 10 bases. Per the germline V gene, CDR1 is MDHEN and CDR2 is SYDVKM. The V and J ends lost 4 bases and 7 bases, in that order; junction bases with no gene match: 3. The CDR3 length is 14 residues. This CDR3 reads CASSSGQGFEKLFF. For the CDR3, the DNA is TGTGCCAGCAGTTCGGGACAGGGGTTTGAAAAACTGTTTTTT.

The chain carries TRBV7-9 and TRBJ2-7; 8 bases are a match to TRBD1. Trimming at V came to 4 bases and at J to 2 bases, leaving 7 bases not matched to a gene. The V gene's germline CDR1 is SEHNR and CDR2 FQNEAQ (reference sequence). CDR3 length: 15 residues. The CDR3 spells CASSSYRDRTYEQYF. The CDR3 bases are TGTGCCAGCAGCTCCTACCGGGACAGGACCTACGAGCAGTACTTC.

The J gene is TRBJ1-2, the V gene TRBV6-1; tentative D call: TRBD1 (5 bases). The CDR3 sequence is 13 residues long. V was trimmed by 3 bases and J by 7 bases, leaving 12 bases between them. From germline, CDR1 is MNHNS and CDR2 SASEGT. CDR3 in DNA: TGTGCCAGCAGTGATGCAGGGAAGGTTGGCTACACCTTC. Its translation: CASSDAGKVGYTF.

The rearrangement joins TRBV27 to TRBJ2-7, with 9 bases identical to TRBD1. J lost 1 base, V lost 6 bases, and 4 bases had no gene match. The CDR3 extends over 14 amino acids. The V gene's germline CDR1 is MNHEY and CDR2 SMNVEV (reference sequence). In nucleotides, the CDR3 is TGTGCCAGCAGCCCGGACAGGGGATCCTACGAGCAGTACTTC. Translated: CASSPDRGSYEQYF.

This clone came up once. This chain links TRBV7-9 with TRBJ1-4; D is possibly TRBD1 (5 bases). The CDR3 is 15 amino acids. V was pared by 5 bases and J by 8 bases, with 18 bases between. From germline, CDR1 is SEHNR and CDR2 FQNEAQ (reference sequence). In DNA form, the CDR3 reads TGTGCCAGCAGCCCCGGGGAGGCCAAGGGGGAAAAACTGTTTTTT. Translating it yields CASSPGEAKGEKLFF.

CDR3 sequence: CASMPGAASTDTQYF. CDR3 bases: TGTGCCAGCATGCCTGGGGCCGCTAGCACAGATACGCAGTATTTT. The V call is TRBV6-5, the J call TRBJ2-3; tentative D call: TRBD1 (5 bases). The CDR3 runs to 15 residues. Germline CDR1 and CDR2: MNHEY and SVGAGI. The V end lost 7 bases, the J end lost 0 bases, and 14 bases lay between the germline ends.

This clone was recorded once. The chain joins TRBV4-1 to TRBJ2-5, with TRBD2 as a possible D gene (6 bases). Per germline, CDR1 MGHRA and CDR2 YSYEKL. Between the trimmed V and J ends, which lost 0 bases and 6 bases, there was a span of 20 bases. The CDR3 contains 17 residues. The CDR3 here is CASSQDGTGAFYQTQYF. CDR3 sequence (DNA): TGCGCCAGCAGCCAAGATGGGACTGGGGCTTTTTACCAGACCCAGTACTTC.

The V gene is TRBV5-6, the J gene TRBJ2-3, with 10 bases identical to TRBD2. The ends lost 1 base at V and 2 bases at J; junction bases unmatched: 4. This CDR3 region has 16 residues. CDR1 and CDR2 (germline): SGHDT, YYEEEE. The CDR3 loop reads CASSLLAGATTDTQYF. CDR3 DNA: TGTGCCAGCAGCTTGCTAGCGGGAGCAACCACAGATACGCAGTATTTT.

DNA of the CDR3: TGCGCCAGCAGCCCTTTACCGGGACAGGGGGCGGCCACCGGGGAGCTGTTTTTT. As protein: CASSPLPGQGAATGELFF. The V gene is TRBV4-1, the J gene TRBJ2-2; 12 bases fit TRBD1. Looked up from germline, CDR1 is MGHRA and CDR2 is YSYEKL. This CDR3 contains 18 residues. J was trimmed by 4 bases and V by 4 bases; bases with no gene match: 10.